A single sample gave rise to the 24 T cell receptor beta chains below, sequenced in a study of blood T cell repertoires in COVID-19. TCRdb's copy holds only in-frame clones and misses some; the assay was immunoSEQ multiplex PCR. This sample carries about 50,000 clones, around 84% of them seen once, and the ten largest clones take about 15%. Source material: peripheral blood. These receptors were collected from a man between 70 and 80 years old with acute or convalescent COVID-19.

The chain couples TRBV7-2 to TRBJ1-2; 7 bases are a match to TRBD1. V shed 5 bases, J shed 5 bases, and the junction held 11 bases outside the gene matches. Per the germline V gene, CDR1 is SGHTA and CDR2 is FQGNSA. This CDR3 contains 15 residues. CDR3 bases: TGTGCCAGCAGCCAGACAGGGTTGGGCATATATGGCTACACCTTC. This sequence encodes CASSQTGLGIYGYTF.

This clone was found a few times. The chain uses TRBV6-5 and TRBJ2-7; D call uncertain. The CDR3 contains 11 residues. Trimming cost V 6 bases and J 3 bases, with 6 bases left between them. CDR1 and CDR2 from the germline V gene are MNHEY and SVGAGI. CDR3 nucleotide sequence: TGTGCCAGCAGCCGAGGCTACGAGCAGTACTTC. This codes for CASSRGYEQYF.

The chain is built from TRBV27 and TRBJ2-3, with 10 bases that match TRBD2. Germline V lookup: CDR1 MNHEY, CDR2 SMNVEV (reference sequence). The CDR3 has 14 residues. V lost 8 bases, J lost 4 bases, and 6 bases stayed unmatched. CDR3 in DNA: TGTGCCAGCTTGGCTAGCGGGAGAGCAGATACGCAGTATTTT. This translates into CASLASGRADTQYF.

The chain combines TRBV7-2 with TRBJ2-5; TRBD1 matches 7 bases. Germline V lookup: CDR1 SGHTA, CDR2 FQGNSA. The CDR3 length is 13 residues. The junction had 2 bases not matched to a gene; V was cut back by 5 bases and J by 2 bases. This CDR3 reads CASSRDRQETQYF. CDR3 nucleotides: TGTGCCAGCAGCCGGGACAGACAAGAGACCCAGTACTTC.

The V gene is TRBV19, the J gene TRBJ1-2; 11 positions match TRBD1. This CDR3 has 14 amino acids. V shed 3 bases and J 6 bases; nucleotides not matched to a gene: 3. Germline assignment: CDR1 LNHDA and CDR2 SQIVND (reference sequence). The CDR3, as DNA: TGTGCCAGTAGTATGGGACAGGGGGGACATGGCTACACCTTC. This gives the protein CASSMGQGGHGYTF.

V is TRBV19 and J is TRBJ1-1, with D hard to call. CDR3 size: 14 residues. Trimming took 3 bases from V and 4 from J, leaving 12 bases between them. The germline V gene has CDR1 LNHDA and CDR2 SQIVND (reference sequence). The CDR3 loop is CASSMVPGGTEAFF. The CDR3 bases are TGTGCCAGTAGTATGGTCCCCGGAGGCACTGAAGCTTTCTTT.

The chain joins TRBV5-8 to TRBJ1-6; 7 nucleotides agree with TRBD1. The CDR3 sequence is 15 residues long. Losses at the gene ends were 4 bases for V and 8 bases for J; bases not matched to a gene: 9. Germline loops: CDR1 SGHTS, CDR2 YDEGEE. CDR3 protein: CASSLTGDGDSPLHF. CDR3 DNA: TGTGCCAGCAGCCTAACAGGGGATGGAGATTCACCCCTCCACTTT.

The V and J genes are TRBV7-2 and TRBJ2-3, with 7 bases identical to TRBD1. V was pared by 3 bases and J by 4 bases, with 7 bases of the junction left unmatched. The CDR3 length is 15 residues. Germline CDR1 and CDR2: SGHTA and FQGNSA. The CDR3 loop is CASSFRRQGSDTQYF. CDR3 in DNA: TGTGCCAGCAGCTTTAGGAGACAGGGATCAGATACGCAGTATTTT.

V is TRBV6-6 and J is TRBJ1-5; 8 bases match TRBD1. V shed 5 bases, J shed 5 bases, and the junction held 5 bases outside the gene matches. This CDR3 is built from 14 residues. Per germline, CDR1 MNHNY and CDR2 SVGAGI (reference sequence). The DNA for the CDR3 is TGTGCCAGCAGTGGACAGGGCAAGTATCAGCCCCAGCATTTT. Translating gives CASSGQGKYQPQHF.

This clone has more than one count but fewer than ten. The rearrangement joins TRBV10-3 to TRBJ1-2, with D uncertain. The germline V and J ends were trimmed by 7 bases and 1 base, with 7 bases remaining between them. Germline V gene sequence: CDR1 ENHRY, CDR2 SYGVKD. This CDR3 is built from 12 residues. CDR3 nucleotides: TGTGCCATCAAGAGTAATAACTATGGCTACACCTTC. Translated: CAIKSNNYGYTF.

Note on this clone: The junction departs from the called germline gene at one end, perhaps through a read error. The gene calls are TRBV12-3 or TRBV12-4 and TRBJ2-2; TRBD1 matches at 9 bases. The CDR3 is made up of 12 amino acids. Written as DNA, the CDR3 is TGCGCGGGACAGGGGAACACCGGGGAGCTGTTTTTT. Protein sequence: CAGQGNTGELFF.

The chain is built from TRBV11-2 and TRBJ2-5; 14 bases are shared with TRBD2. Per the germline V gene, CDR1 is SGHAT and CDR2 is FQNNGV. Losses at the gene ends were 0 bases for V and 5 bases for J; bases not matched to a gene: 11. The CDR3 is 19 residues long. CDR3 sequence (DNA): TGTGCCAGCAGCTTAGATCGGTCGGGGAGACTAGCGGGAGGGGAGACCCAGTACTTC. This translates into CASSLDRSGRLAGGETQYF.

The chain uses TRBV4-1 and TRBJ1-1; 8 bases match TRBD1. There are 17 residues in the CDR3. Germline CDR1 is MGHRA and CDR2 is YSYEKL. Losses at the gene ends were 3 bases for V and 5 bases for J; bases not matched to a gene: 14. The CDR3 coding sequence is TGCGCCAGCAGCCAGACAATAACCCAGGGGGCTAGAACTGAAGCTTTCTTT. Amino acid sequence: CASSQTITQGARTEAFF.

CDR3 protein: CASSLGLRGGGYTF. As DNA, the CDR3 is TGTGCCAGCAGCTTAGGCCTCAGGGGTGGTGGCTACACCTTC. V usage is TRBV13 and J usage is TRBJ1-2, with D perhaps matching TRBD1 (6 bases). This CDR3 contains 14 residues. Germline V CDR1 and CDR2: PRHDT, FYEKMQ (reference sequence). V gave up 0 bases and J gave up 7 bases, with 12 bases separating them. Drawing the rest from reference TRBV13 and TRBJ1-2, the complete variable domain is AAGVIQSPRHLIKEKRETATLKCYPIPRHDTVYWYQQGPGQDPQFLISFYEKMQSDKGSIPDRFSAQQFSDYHSELNMSSLELGDSALYFCASSLGLRGGGYTFGSGTRLTVV.

This clone has just a few counts. The chain is built from TRBV30 and TRBJ2-6; TRBD1 aligns across 9 bases. The V segment lost 5 bases and the J segment 0 bases; nucleotides outside the gene matches: 8. The germline gives CDR1 GTSNPN, CDR2 SVGIG (reference sequence). The CDR3 contains 17 residues. CDR3 sequence reads: CAWWRDRARSGANVLTF. DNA of the CDR3: TGTGCCTGGTGGAGGGACAGGGCCCGCTCTGGGGCCAACGTCCTGACTTTC.

V gene TRBV9 combines with J gene TRBJ1-1; D is possibly TRBD1 (6 bases). Trimming shortened V by 2 bases and J by 6 bases, and 23 bases separated the two germline ends. Germline values: CDR1 SGDLS, CDR2 YYNGEE. CDR3 length: 17 amino acids. CDR3 residues: CASSVGSSQGHVAEAFF. CDR3 nucleotides: TGTGCCAGCAGCGTTGGATCATCCCAGGGGCATGTTGCTGAAGCTTTCTTT.

The chain combines TRBV28 with TRBJ2-2; D possibly corresponds to TRBD1 (6 bases). The CDR3 is 14 amino acids. From germline, CDR1 is MDHEN and CDR2 SYDVKM. V was trimmed by 11 bases and J by 1 base, leaving 14 bases between them. For the CDR3, the DNA is TGTGCCTCATACCGAGGGGGGAACACCGGGGAGCTGTTTTTT. It specifies CASYRGGNTGELFF.

This clone came up a few times. The chain employs TRBV7-9 and TRBJ1-2; no reliable D call. The CDR3 loop spans 14 amino acids. Germline CDR1 and CDR2: SEHNR and FQNEAQ (reference sequence). Trimming took off 2 bases at V and 7 bases at J, with 14 bases between the two ends. Written as DNA, the CDR3 is TGTGCCAGCAGCTTATCCGAGGGTAGTGGTGGCTACACCTTC. This codes for CASSLSEGSGGYTF.

The V gene is TRBV28, the J gene TRBJ1-5; the D is unclear. The V and J ends lost 5 bases and 3 bases respectively, with 11 bases between them. This CDR3 is 14 amino acids long. Per germline, CDR1 MDHEN and CDR2 SYDVKM. CDR3 protein: CASSPHRANQPQHF. The CDR3 nucleotides are TGTGCCAGCAGTCCCCACCGAGCCAATCAGCCCCAGCATTTT.

This chain joins TRBV4-3 and TRBJ2-7; a possible D gene is TRBD1 (5 bases). V was pared by 1 base and J by 2 bases, with 15 bases between. In germline, CDR1 is LGHNA, CDR2 YSLEER. This CDR3 spans 16 amino acids. The DNA of the CDR3 is TGCGCCAGCAGCCAAGGTCTAAAGGGGCTAACCTACGAGCAGTACTTC. Amino acids: CASSQGLKGLTYEQYF.

The V gene is TRBV6-5, the J gene TRBJ1-1, with a weak D call TRBD1 (5 bases). From germline, CDR1 is MNHEY and CDR2 SVGAGI. CDR3 length: 13 amino acids. Between the trimmed V and J ends, which lost 1 base and 8 bases, there was a span of 11 bases. The CDR3 region is CASSYLGEREAFF. Written as DNA, the CDR3 is TGTGCCAGCAGTTACTTAGGGGAAAGAGAAGCTTTCTTT.

This chain connects TRBV5-1 to TRBJ2-5; 9 bases are shared with TRBD2. The CDR3 extends over 16 amino acids. Per the germline V gene, CDR1 is SGHRS and CDR2 is YFSETQ. Trimming took 0 bases from V and 2 from J; bases not matched to a gene: 5. The CDR3 reads CASSLGASGTQETQYF. The CDR3 DNA sequence: TGCGCCAGCAGCTTGGGGGCTAGCGGGACACAAGAGACCCAGTACTTC.

The chain carries TRBV27 and TRBJ1-5, with TRBD1 matching 7 bases. CDR3 size: 16 residues. The V gene end was trimmed by 6 bases and the J gene end by 0 bases; junction bases not matched to a gene: 8. Looked up from germline, CDR1 is MNHEY and CDR2 is SMNVEV (reference sequence). The CDR3 region has the DNA TGTGCCAGCAGCCGTACAGGGGTTAATAGCAATCAGCCCCAGCATTTT. Protein: CASSRTGVNSNQPQHF.

J is TRBJ2-2 and V is TRBV19, with 9 bases lining up with TRBD2. This CDR3 region has 16 residues. V was pared by 3 bases and J by 1 base, with 3 bases of the junction left unmatched. CDR1 is LNHDA and CDR2 is SQIVND in the germline V gene (reference sequence). CDR3 in amino acids: CASSIGGRVNTGELFF. The CDR3 DNA reads TGTGCCAGTAGTATTGGCGGGAGGGTGAACACCGGGGAGCTGTTTTTT. The full variable domain, rest sourced from reference TRBV19 and TRBJ2-2, is DGGITQSPKYLFRKEGQNVTLSCEQNLNHDAMYWYRQDPGQGLRLIYYSQIVNDFQKGDIAEGYSVSREKKESFPLTVTSAQKNPTAFYLCASSIGGRVNTGELFFGEGSRLTVL.